A single sample is the source of the 10 T cell receptor beta chains below, sequenced in a study of blood T cell repertoires in COVID-19. Only in-frame clones appear in the TCRdb table, and some are missing; sequencing was by immunoSEQ multiplex PCR. The sample records fewer than 90,000 clones, approximately 80% being singletons. Sequencing used peripheral blood. Every receptor here comes from a woman older than 75 with acute or convalescent COVID-19.

This chain uses TRBV10-1 with TRBJ2-5; D is possibly TRBD2 (5 bases). This CDR3 spans 14 amino acids. The V gene lost 0 bases and the J gene lost 4 bases, with 9 bases spanning the gap. Germline V gene data show CDR1 as WNHNN and CDR2 as SYGVQD (reference sequence). The CDR3: CASSESRGRETQYF. The CDR3 nucleotides are TGCGCCAGCAGTGAGTCTCGGGGTCGAGAGACCCAGTACTTC.

This clone was seen a handful of times. The chain links TRBV4-1 to TRBJ1-2, with 9 nucleotides matching TRBD1. The V segment lost 2 bases and the J segment 3 bases; nucleotides outside the gene matches: 4. CDR3 size: 15 residues. Germline-derived CDR1 and CDR2 are MGHRA and YSYEKL. For the CDR3, the DNA is TGCGCCAGCAGCCAACAAGACAGGGGGTACTATGGCTACACCTTC. Translation: CASSQQDRGYYGYTF.

The V and J genes are TRBV5-1 and TRBJ2-7; 7 bases align to TRBD1. CDR1 is SGHRS, CDR2 YFSETQ, per germline. V lost 4 bases and J lost 3; bases outside the gene matches: 7. The CDR3 sequence is 14 residues long. CDR3 in amino acids: CASSPLGQNYEQYF. The CDR3 coding sequence is TGCGCCAGCAGCCCTTTGGGACAGAACTACGAGCAGTACTTC.

This clone showed up just once. This rearrangement joins TRBV19 to TRBJ1-2; D gene unclear. Trimming shortened V by 5 bases and J by 4 bases, and 11 bases separated the two germline ends. This CDR3 region has 13 residues. CDR1 is LNHDA, CDR2 SQIVND, per germline (reference sequence). This CDR3 reads CASSADMGYGYTF. The DNA for the CDR3 is TGTGCCAGTAGTGCTGACATGGGCTATGGCTACACCTTC.

The rearrangement links TRBV6-5 to TRBJ2-7, with 9 positions matching TRBD2. CDR1 is MNHEY and CDR2 is SVGAGI in the germline V gene. The J segment lost 2 bases and the V segment lost 6 bases, leaving 8 bases of the junction unmatched. This CDR3 has 15 amino acids. In nucleotides, the CDR3 is TGTGCCAGCAGCCCCTCCGCGGGGGGGCCCTACGAGCAGTACTTC. It translates to CASSPSAGGPYEQYF.

The table lists this clone with a count of one. For the CDR3, the DNA is TGTGCCGGGCGTGGACTAGCGGGACGCTACGAGCAGTACTTC. Its translation is CAGRGLAGRYEQYF. The rearrangement links TRBV2 to TRBJ2-7; 12 bases agree with TRBD2. The CDR3 has 14 residues. The V gene end was trimmed by 11 bases and the J gene end by 3 bases; junction bases not matched to a gene: 8. Germline-derived CDR1 and CDR2 are SNHLY and FYNNEI.

The chain is built from TRBV6-5 and TRBJ2-1; tentatively, D is TRBD1 (5 bases). Trimming pared 2 bases from V and 7 bases from J, leaving 18 bases between. The germline V gene has CDR1 MNHEY and CDR2 SVGAGI. CDR3 length equals 16 residues. The CDR3 DNA reads TGTGCCAGCAGTTACCACAGGCTAACCCCACCGAATGAGCAGTTCTTC. Its translation is CASSYHRLTPPNEQFF.

The genes are TRBV3-1 (or the pseudogene TRBV3-2) and TRBJ1-1; 8 bases match TRBD1. The CDR3 spans 15 residues. Germline V CDR1 and CDR2: LGHDT, YNNKEL (reference sequence). Unmatched junction bases numbered 6, after V lost 1 base and J lost 5 bases. The DNA for the CDR3 is TGTGCCAGCAGCCAAGGGCAGGGGGCGCGAACTGAAGCTTTCTTT. As protein: CASSQGQGARTEAFF.

The chain has TRBV11-3 and TRBJ2-2, with 7 bases fitting TRBD2. The V segment lost 4 bases and the J segment 7 bases; nucleotides outside the gene matches: 15. The CDR3 sequence is 17 residues long. CDR1 and CDR2 (germline): SGHNT, YENEEA. CDR3: CASSYVGGPGIGGELFF. The CDR3 region has the DNA TGTGCCAGCAGCTACGTGGGAGGGCCCGGTATAGGCGGGGAGCTGTTTTTT.

In this sample, this clone turned up a few times. CDR3 coding DNA: TGTGCCAGCAGACTGGACGGGAACAATGAGCAGTTCTTC. Protein product: CASRLDGNNEQFF. V usage is TRBV12-3 or TRBV12-4 and J usage is TRBJ2-1, with D possibly TRBD2 on 5 matching bases. V was trimmed by 6 bases and J by 5 bases, leaving 11 bases between them. The CDR3 length is 13 residues.